This TCR beta chain derives from a study of blood T cell repertoires in COVID-19 (dated by TCRdb to the early 2020s). As for the study more broadly: Samples covering the acute and convalescent phases of COVID-19 were provided by collaborators in the United States, Italy and Spain. Subjects who had been exposed to COVID-19, were actively infected with it, or had recovered from it provided the deeply sampled blood TCRbeta repertoires that made up the dataset. Samples were obtained from the ongoing ImmuneRACE study (first 160 participants) and from 950 to 1,500 subjects provided by 6 global collaborators. The material from the prospective study consisted of cDNA or gDNA derived from T cells, B-cell-depleted T cells, or PBMCs. The repertoires were released in a freely available public database intended as a resource for research on the immune response to SARS-CoV-2. HLA class I and class II types, where available, came from metadata supplied by the sample provider rather than from assay-based typing. Nearly every sample came with metadata listing a de-identified subject ID, COVID-19 status, age in years and sex.

TCRbeta CDR3 regions were amplified from genomic DNA using the immunoSEQ Assay, a bias-controlled multiplex PCR. The original pipeline was this. Nucleated cell counts per sample were estimated from amplification of reference gene primers within the assay. To quantify the absolute abundance of each unique TCRbeta CDR3 rearrangement, sequence reads were collapsed and filtered. Productive Simpson clonality was computed per sample as the square root of Simpson's diversity index over productive rearrangements. Entries here come from immuneACCESS through TCRdb and include only in-frame sequences with V and J called. Some clones fail to appear in such tables; in the studies checked, an unresolved V gene covers under half of the shortfall, and the cause of the remainder is unknown. V and J calls and clone size are given by that table; D and trimming were obtained from the DNA. This sample comprises some 120,000 clones, roughly four fifths of them detected only once. The ten biggest clones cover about a sixth of the sample.

At one collaborating source in Seattle, patients were enrolled during active infection and were followed longitudinally through the course of disease. Each collaborating institution followed its own protocols to collect whole blood in K2EDTA tubes. For TCRbeta analysis, collaborator samples were shipped as frozen whole blood, as isolated PBMCs, or as DNA extracted from either sample type. Of note for this clone: Its recognized antigen is unknown. Nothing much larger sits one base from this clone, and base qualities are not available.

The CDR3 starts with the cysteine, ends with the phenylalanine, and has 14 residues. Only the CDR3 DNA is retained, 42 bases long and in frame from the first base. Looking up the germline V gene yields CDR1 SNHLY and CDR2 FYNNEI. V is cut by 8 bases and J by 6 bases, and the space between the germline ends is 17 bases. Findings and caveats that apply to the study as a whole: The quantity of clinical and demographic metadata differed by source and by participant and was supplied without curation.

Specimen: peripheral blood. The TCR comes from a man under 40 with COVID-19, enrolled during active disease. The receptor chain draws on TRBV2 and TRBJ2-1; the D gene is perhaps TRBD1, on 6 matching bases. The CDR3 has the sequence CASQGIRTANEQFF. The DNA sequence is as follows: TGTGCCAGCCAGGGGATAAGGACAGCCAATGAGCAGTTCTTC. Joined to the reference TRBV2 and TRBJ2-1 proteins, this CDR3 gives the full variable domain: EPEVTQTPSHQVTQMGQEVILRCVPISNHLYFYWYRQILGQKVEFLVSFYNNEISEKSEIFDDQFSVERPDGSNFTLKIRSTKLEDSAMYFCASQGIRTANEQFFGPGTRLTVL.